Here is one TCR beta chain with its context. Antigen: not known. The data derive from a study of OX40 agonist ivuxolimab in advanced cancers. Study at large: Patients were infused with ivuxolimab every 2 weeks at 0.01 to 10 mg/kg. Study-wide findings and caveats: Normalized T-cell clonal expansion was also low in a subset of nonresponders. Clonal expansion from baseline to week 6 occurred in both CD4+ and CD8+ T cells.

The table came from immunoSEQ multiplex PCR; TCRdb's copy has only in-frame clones and leaves some out. The sample consists of under 90,000 clones, roughly 88% of them appearing once. Germline assignment: CDR1 KGHSH and CDR2 LQKENI. The germline V and J ends were trimmed by 1 base and 1 base, with 8 bases remaining between them. The CDR3 has 14 residues. The chain links TRBV18 to TRBJ2-7; no clear D gene. This clonotype was sampled from an adult with an advanced solid tumor such as melanoma, head and neck, liver or kidney cancer. Sequences were derived from CD4+ or CD8+ T cells sorted from blood, sampled in a trial of the OX40 agonist ivuxolimab. The CDR3 protein is CASSPRAGSYEQYF. In DNA, the CDR3 is TGTGCCAGCTCACCACGGGCCGGTTCCTACGAGCAGTACTTC.